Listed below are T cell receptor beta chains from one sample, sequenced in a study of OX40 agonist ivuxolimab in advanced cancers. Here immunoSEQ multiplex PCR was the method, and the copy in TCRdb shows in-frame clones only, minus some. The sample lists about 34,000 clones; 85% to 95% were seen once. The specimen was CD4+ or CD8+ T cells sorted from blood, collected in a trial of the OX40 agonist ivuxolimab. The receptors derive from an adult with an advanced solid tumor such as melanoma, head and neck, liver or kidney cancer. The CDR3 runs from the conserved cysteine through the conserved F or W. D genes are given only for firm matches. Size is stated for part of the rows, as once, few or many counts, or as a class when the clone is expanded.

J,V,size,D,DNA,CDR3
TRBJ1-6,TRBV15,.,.,TGTGCCACCAGCAGATCACGGGTAGTGGGGAATTCACCCCTCCACTTT,CATSRSRVVGNSPLHF
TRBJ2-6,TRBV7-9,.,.,TGTGCCAGCAGTCAAACAGGGTTTGGGGCCAACGTCCTGACTTTC,CASSQTGFGANVLTF
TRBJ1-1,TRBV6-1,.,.,TGTGCCGTAAGGGTCAGGGGAAACACTGAAGCTTTCTTT,CAVRVRGNTEAFF
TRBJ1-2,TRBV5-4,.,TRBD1,TGTGCCAGCAGCCTCCAGACAGGGTATGGCTACACCTTC,CASSLQTGYGYTF
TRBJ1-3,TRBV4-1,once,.,TGCGCCAGCAGCCAGGCTACTATAATCTCTGGAAACACCATATATTTT,CASSQATIISGNTIYF
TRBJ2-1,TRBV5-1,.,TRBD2,TGCGCCAGCAGCACGGGACTAGCGGGAGTTGGCAATGAGCAGTTCTTC,CASSTGLAGVGNEQFF
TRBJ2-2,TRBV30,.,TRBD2,TGTGCCTGGAGTCCCGGGGGGTTGACCGGGGAGCTGTTTTTT,CAWSPGGLTGELFF
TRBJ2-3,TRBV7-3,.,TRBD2,TGTGCCAGCAGCTCGAGCGGGGGAAGCACAGATACGCAGTATTTT,CASSSSGGSTDTQYF
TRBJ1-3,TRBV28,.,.,TGTGCCAGCCAACCGGGAGGGTCTGGAAACACCATATATTTT,CASQPGGSGNTIYF
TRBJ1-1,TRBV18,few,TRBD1,TGTGCCAGCTCACCCGGACAGGGTACGACTGAAGCTTTCTTT,CASSPGQGTTEAFF
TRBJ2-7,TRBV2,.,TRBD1,TGTGCCAGCAGAGGGACAGGGTCGTCGTTTGAGCAGTACTTC,CASRGTGSSFEQYF
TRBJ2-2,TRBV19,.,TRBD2,TGTGCCAGTAGTGCCCTCCTCCTAGCGGGAGTTAACACCGGGGAGCTGTTTTTT,CASSALLLAGVNTGELFF
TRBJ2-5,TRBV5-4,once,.,TGTGCCAGCAGAAGGGACTTCAGGGGGGGGACCCAGTACTTC,CASRRDFRGGTQYF
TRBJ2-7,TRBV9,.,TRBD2,TGTGCCAGCAGCGTAGCCCCTAGCGGAGACACCTACGAGCAGTACTTC,CASSVAPSGDTYEQYF
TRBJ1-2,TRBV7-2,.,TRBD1,TGTGCCAGCAGCAACCGGGACAGGGGACCCTATGGCTACACCTTC,CASSNRDRGPYGYTF
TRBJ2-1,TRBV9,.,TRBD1,TGTGCCAGCAGCGTAACAGGGGGTTCCTACAATGAGCAGTTCTTC,CASSVTGGSYNEQFF
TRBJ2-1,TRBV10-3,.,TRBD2,TGTGCCACCATGGGACTAGCGGAAACCAATGAGCAGTTCTTC,CATMGLAETNEQFF
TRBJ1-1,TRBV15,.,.,TGTGCCACCAGCAGAGGGTCTTCTGAAGCTTTCTTT,CATSRGSSEAFF
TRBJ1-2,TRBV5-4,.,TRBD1,TGTGCCAGCAGCTGGGGACAGGCCACTAACTATGGCTACACCTTC,CASSWGQATNYGYTF
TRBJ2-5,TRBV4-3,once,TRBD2,TGCGCCAGCAGCCCAGGGACTAGCGGGGGGCCGCAAGAGACCCAGTACTTC,CASSPGTSGGPQETQYF
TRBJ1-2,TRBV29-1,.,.,TGCAGCGTTGAGTTTCAGGGCCGCTACACCTTC,CSVEFQGRYTF
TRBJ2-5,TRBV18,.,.,TGTGCCAGCTCAAACCAAGGGGCAAGAGGGGAGACCCAGTACTTC,CASSNQGARGETQYF
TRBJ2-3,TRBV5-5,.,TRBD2,TGTGCCAGCAGCTTTTTCTCCAGCGGGGGGAGGGCAGATACGCAGTATTTT,CASSFFSSGGRADTQYF
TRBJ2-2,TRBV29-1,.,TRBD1,TGCAGCGCCCGGGGATGGACAGGGGAAATCGGGGAGCTGTTTTTT,CSARGWTGEIGELFF
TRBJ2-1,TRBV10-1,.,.,TGCGCCAGCAGTGAGAGGGGGGGGTCCTACAATGAGCAGTTCTTC,CASSERGGSYNEQFF
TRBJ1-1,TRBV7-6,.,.,TGTGCCAGCAGTAGGGCTGGAGACCTGAACACTGAAGCTTTCTTT,CASSRAGDLNTEAFF
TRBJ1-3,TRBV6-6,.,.,TGTGCCAGCAGTTCCCGAGGAGACACCATATATTTT,CASSSRGDTIYF
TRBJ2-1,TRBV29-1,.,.,TGCAGCGCCCGACCGGCAGGCTCCTACAATGAGCAGTTCTTC,CSARPAGSYNEQFF
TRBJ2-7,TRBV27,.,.,TGTGCCAGCAGTAAAGGGCAAACCTACGAGCAGTACTTC,CASSKGQTYEQYF
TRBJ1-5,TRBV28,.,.,TGTGCCAGCAGTTTATCCCCGTTAACAGGGAGCAATCAGCCCCAGCATTTT,CASSLSPLTGSNQPQHF
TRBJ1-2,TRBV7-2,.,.,TGTGCCAGCAGCTTACCCCCCCAAGAATATGGCTACACCTTC,CASSLPPQEYGYTF
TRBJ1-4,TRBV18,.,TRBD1,TGTGCCAGCTCAGACCTACAGGGGCGAACTAATGAAAAACTGTTTTTT,CASSDLQGRTNEKLFF
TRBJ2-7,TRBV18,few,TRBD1,TGTGCCAGCTCACCCGAACAGGGGTCCTCGGGCGAGCAGTACTTC,CASSPEQGSSGEQYF
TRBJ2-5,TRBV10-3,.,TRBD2,TGTGCCATCAGGGCGGGGGAGTCAGAAGAGACCCAGTACTTC,CAIRAGESEETQYF
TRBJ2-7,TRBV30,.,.,TGTGCCTGGGACAAGGGACAAGGCTACGAGCAGTACTTC,CAWDKGQGYEQYF
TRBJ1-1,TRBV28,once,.,TGTGCCAGCAGTCTGGGGGCGAGCACTGAAGCTTTCTTT,CASSLGASTEAFF
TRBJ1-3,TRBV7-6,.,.,TGTGCCAGCAGCCAAATGGGAACAATCTCTGGAAACACCATATATTTT,CASSQMGTISGNTIYF
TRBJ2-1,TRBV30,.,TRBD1,TGTGCCTGGAGATTCAGAACAGGGGTTGAGCAGTTCTTC,CAWRFRTGVEQFF
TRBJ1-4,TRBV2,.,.,TGTGCCAGCAGTGTGCAGGGAGATGAAAAACTGTTTTTT,CASSVQGDEKLFF
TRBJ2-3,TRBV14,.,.,TGTGCCAGCAGCTACAGCACAGATACGCAGTATTTT,CASSYSTDTQYF
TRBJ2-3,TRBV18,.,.,TGTGCCAGCTCACCCACGGGGGCCTCCAGCACAGATACGCAGTATTTT,CASSPTGASSTDTQYF
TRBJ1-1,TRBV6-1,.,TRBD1,TGTGCCAGCAGTGTTGGACAGGGTCGATATGAAGCTTTCTTT,CASSVGQGRYEAFF
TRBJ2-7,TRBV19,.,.,TGTGCCAGTAGTGCCCGGGGAGAACTTACGATTTGGGAGCAGTACTTC,CASSARGELTIWEQYF